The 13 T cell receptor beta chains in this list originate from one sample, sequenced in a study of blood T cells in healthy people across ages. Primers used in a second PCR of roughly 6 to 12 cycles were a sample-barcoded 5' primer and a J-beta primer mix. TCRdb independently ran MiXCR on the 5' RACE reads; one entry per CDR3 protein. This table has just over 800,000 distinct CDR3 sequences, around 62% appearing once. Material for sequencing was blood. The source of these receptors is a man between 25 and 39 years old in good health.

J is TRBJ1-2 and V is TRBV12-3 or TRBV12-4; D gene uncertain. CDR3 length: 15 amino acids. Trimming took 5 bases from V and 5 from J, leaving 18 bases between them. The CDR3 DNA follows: TGTGCCAGCAGTCCCCATGGACTGATTGGGTATGGCTACACCTTC. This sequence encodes CASSPHGLIGYGYTF.

CDR3 amino acids: CAISVDRGTDTQYF. The CDR3 DNA sequence: TGTGCCATCAGTGTGGACAGGGGGACAGATACGCAGTATTTT. The gene calls are TRBV10-3 and TRBJ2-3; 10 bases are a match to TRBD1. The length of the CDR3 is 14 residues. Germline V gene sequence: CDR1 ENHRY, CDR2 SYGVKD. After removal of 4 bases from V and 3 bases from J, the junction contained 1 base not matched to a gene.

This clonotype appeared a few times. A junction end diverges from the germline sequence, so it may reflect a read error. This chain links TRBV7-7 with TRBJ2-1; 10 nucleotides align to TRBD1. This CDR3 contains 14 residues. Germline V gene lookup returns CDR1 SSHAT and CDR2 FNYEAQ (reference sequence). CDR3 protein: CASSHGTGENEQFF. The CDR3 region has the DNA TGTGCTAGCAGCCACGGGACAGGGGAGAATGAGCAGTTCTTC.

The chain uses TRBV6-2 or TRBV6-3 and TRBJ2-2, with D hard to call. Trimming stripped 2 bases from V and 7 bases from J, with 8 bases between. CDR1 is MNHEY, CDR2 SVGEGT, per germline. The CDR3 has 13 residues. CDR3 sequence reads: CASSYTHSGELFF. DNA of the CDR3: TGTGCCAGCAGTTACACCCACAGCGGGGAGCTGTTTTTT.

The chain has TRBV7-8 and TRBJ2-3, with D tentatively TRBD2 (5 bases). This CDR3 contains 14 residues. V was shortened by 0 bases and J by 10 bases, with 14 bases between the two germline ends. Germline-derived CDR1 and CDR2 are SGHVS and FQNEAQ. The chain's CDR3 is CASSLAGLPGSQYF. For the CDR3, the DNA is TGTGCCAGCAGCTTAGCTGGTCTCCCGGGGTCGCAGTATTTT.

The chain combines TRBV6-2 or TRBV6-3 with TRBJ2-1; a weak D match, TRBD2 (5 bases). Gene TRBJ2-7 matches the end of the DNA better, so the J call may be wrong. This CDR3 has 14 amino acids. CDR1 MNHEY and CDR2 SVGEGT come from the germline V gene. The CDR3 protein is CASSYSGSYNEQYF. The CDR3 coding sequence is TGTGCCAGCAGTTACTCAGGGAGCTACAATGAGCAGTACTTC.

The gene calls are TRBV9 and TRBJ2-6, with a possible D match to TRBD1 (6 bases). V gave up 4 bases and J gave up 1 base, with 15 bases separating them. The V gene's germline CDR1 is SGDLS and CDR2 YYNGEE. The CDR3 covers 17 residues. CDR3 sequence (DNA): TGTGCCAGCAGCATTACCGGACAGACATCTGGGGCCAACGTCCTGACTTTC. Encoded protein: CASSITGQTSGANVLTF.

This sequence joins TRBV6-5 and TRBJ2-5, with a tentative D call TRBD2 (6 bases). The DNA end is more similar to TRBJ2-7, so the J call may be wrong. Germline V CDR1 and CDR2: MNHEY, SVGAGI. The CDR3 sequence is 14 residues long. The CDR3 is CASSYYGDFNEQYF. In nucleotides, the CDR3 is TGTGCCAGCAGTTACTATGGGGACTTCAACGAGCAGTACTTC.

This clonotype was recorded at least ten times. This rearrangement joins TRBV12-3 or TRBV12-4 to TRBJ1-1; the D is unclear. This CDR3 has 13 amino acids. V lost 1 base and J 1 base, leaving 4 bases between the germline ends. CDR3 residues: CASSLGPNTEAFF. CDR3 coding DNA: TGTGCCAGCAGTTTAGGCCCGAACACTGAAGCTTTCTTT.

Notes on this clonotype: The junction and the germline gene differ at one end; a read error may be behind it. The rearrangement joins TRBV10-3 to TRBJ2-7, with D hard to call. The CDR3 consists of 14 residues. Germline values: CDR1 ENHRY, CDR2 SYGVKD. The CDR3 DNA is TGCGCCATCAGTGAGTCTCGGAACTCCTACGAGCAGTACTTC. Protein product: CAISESRNSYEQYF.

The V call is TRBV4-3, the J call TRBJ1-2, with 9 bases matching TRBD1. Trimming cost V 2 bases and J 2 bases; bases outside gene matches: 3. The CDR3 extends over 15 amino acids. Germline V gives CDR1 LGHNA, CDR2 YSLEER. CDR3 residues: CASSQPGTGNYGYTF. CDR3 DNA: TGCGCCAGCAGCCAACCCGGGACAGGGAACTATGGCTACACCTTC.

The CDR3, as DNA: TGTGCCAGCAGCGCTTGGGACAGCAACTATGGCTACACCTTC. Amino acids: CASSAWDSNYGYTF. This sequence joins TRBV9 and TRBJ1-2; 7 nucleotides line up with TRBD1. Germline CDR1 and CDR2: SGDLS and YYNGEE. The trim removed 3 bases at V and 2 bases at J, leaving 4 bases unmatched. The CDR3 sequence is 14 residues long. The full variable domain, its missing parts supplied by reference TRBV9 and TRBJ1-2, is DSGVTQTPKHLITATGQRVTLRCSPRSGDLSVYWYQQSLDQGLQFLIQYYNGEERAKGNILERFSAQQFPDLHSELNLSSLELGDSALYFCASSAWDSNYGYTFGSGTRLTVV.

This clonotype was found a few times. In DNA, the CDR3 is TGTGCCAGCAGTTTGGCACAGGGTTGGGGGGGGGAGACCCAGTACTTC. This gives the protein CASSLAQGWGGETQYF. The rearrangement joins TRBV28 to TRBJ2-5; maybe TRBD2 (7 bases). Germline lookup yields CDR1 MDHEN and CDR2 SYDVKM. V gave up 3 bases and J gave up 5 bases, with 19 bases separating them. The CDR3 has 16 residues.